Listed below are T cell receptor beta chains from one sample, sequenced in a study of technical replicates of blood from several donors. Assay used: immunoSEQ multiplex PCR; TCRdb lists only in-frame clones, some missing. The table includes about 70,000 clones, around 97% detected once. Sample: T cells isolated from PBMCs. The receptors originated from a human donor in good health. Each CDR3 is given with its conserved first and last residue. The order of the fields is clone size, J gene, D gene, V gene, CDR3 protein, CDR3 DNA. A D gene is named only where the DNA matches it firmly. Size is omitted from some rows. Given values are once, few, many or a class for expanded clones.

-,TRBJ2-5,-,TRBV27,CASSLFLGSQETQYF,TGTGCCAGCAGTTTATTTCTGGGCAGCCAAGAGACCCAGTACTTC
-,TRBJ1-5,TRBD1,TRBV30,CAYRAGGSNQPQHF,TGTGCCTACCGTGCAGGGGGTAGCAATCAGCCCCAGCATTTT
-,TRBJ1-4,-,TRBV2,CASTGEEKLFF,TGTGCCAGCACCGGGGAGGAAAAACTGTTTTTT
once,TRBJ1-2,-,TRBV4-1,CASSPIQANYGYTF,TGCGCCAGCAGCCCTATCCAGGCTAACTATGGCTACACCTTC
once,TRBJ2-3,TRBD2,TRBV11-2,CASSLVVGGPGADTQYF,TGTGCCAGCAGCTTAGTAGTGGGAGGGCCCGGTGCAGATACGCAGTATTTT
-,TRBJ1-1,-,TRBV5-1,CASSLAAGRNTEAFF,TGCGCCAGCAGCTTGGCTGCGGGGAGAAACACTGAAGCTTTCTTT
-,TRBJ2-7,TRBD1,TRBV7-9,CASSLEGQASYEQYF,TGTGCCAGCAGCTTAGAGGGACAGGCTTCCTACGAGCAGTACTTC
-,TRBJ1-1,-,TRBV6-5,CASSLGDTEAFF,TGTGCCAGCTCCCTCGGGGACACTGAAGCTTTCTTT
-,TRBJ2-7,-,TRBV7-2,CASSLPSSYEQYF,TGTGCCAGCAGCTTACCTAGCTCCTACGAGCAGTACTTC
-,TRBJ1-3,-,TRBV5-4,CASSLGGALSGNTIYF,TGTGCCAGCAGCTTGGGCGGGGCGCTCTCTGGAAACACCATATATTTT
-,TRBJ2-3,-,TRBV2,CASSYGTRGADTQYF,TGTGCCAGCAGTTACGGGACTCGGGGCGCAGATACGCAGTATTTT
-,TRBJ1-5,TRBD1,TRBV30,CAWNIQGGEPQHF,TGTGCCTGGAACATCCAGGGGGGCGAGCCCCAGCATTTT
-,TRBJ1-1,TRBD1,TRBV30,CAWDEGQGNTEAFF,TGTGCCTGGGACGAAGGACAGGGTAACACTGAAGCTTTCTTT
-,TRBJ1-2,TRBD1,TRBV27,CASSPGTGVHGYTF,TGTGCCAGCAGTCCCGGGACAGGGGTCCATGGCTACACCTTC
once,TRBJ2-1,TRBD2,TRBV5-4,CASKWTSGRGSNEQFF,TGTGCCAGCAAATGGACTAGCGGGAGGGGTAGCAATGAGCAGTTCTTC
once,TRBJ1-6,-,TRBV30,CAWSVRLGQTISYNSPLHF,TGTGCCTGGAGTGTACGTCTAGGACAGACAATCTCCTATAATTCACCCCTCCACTTT
-,TRBJ2-7,-,TRBV7-8,CASSLESGQGRDEQYF,TGTGCCAGCAGCTTAGAGTCCGGGCAGGGGAGGGACGAGCAGTACTTC
-,TRBJ2-2,-,TRBV6-4,CASSQTGTGELFF,TGTGCCAGCAGTCAAACAGGGACCGGGGAGCTGTTTTTT
-,TRBJ2-7,-,TRBV2,CASSVPRGSTGGFSYEQYF,TGTGCCAGCAGTGTGCCCCGGGGTTCAACGGGCGGGTTTTCCTACGAGCAGTACTTC
-,TRBJ1-1,TRBD1,TRBV9,CASSPGDRKNTEAFF,TGTGCCAGCAGCCCGGGGGACAGGAAGAACACTGAAGCTTTCTTT
once,TRBJ1-1,-,TRBV9,CASSVGELNTEAFF,TGTGCCAGCAGCGTAGGAGAGTTGAACACTGAAGCTTTCTTT
-,TRBJ2-3,TRBD1,TRBV14,CASSQRGQGADTQYF,TGTGCCAGCAGCCAACGGGGACAGGGGGCAGATACGCAGTATTTT
-,TRBJ1-1,-,TRBV7-9,CASSLITEGNTEAFF,TGTGCCAGCAGCTTAATAACGGAGGGGAACACTGAAGCTTTCTTT
-,TRBJ2-7,TRBD2,TRBV4-2,CASSHRLAEESEQYF,TGTGCCAGCAGCCACCGACTAGCGGAAGAAAGCGAGCAGTACTTC
-,TRBJ2-7,-,TRBV5-1,CASSWGGNSYEQYF,TGCGCCAGCAGCTGGGGCGGAAATTCCTACGAGCAGTACTTC
-,TRBJ2-2,TRBD1,TRBV5-1,CASSFFGTGDTGELFF,TGCGCCAGCAGCTTCTTCGGGACAGGGGACACCGGGGAGCTGTTTTTT
-,TRBJ1-2,-,TRBV4-1,CASSLETGNNYGYTF,TGCGCCAGCAGCCTAGAGACGGGAAATAACTATGGCTACACCTTC
-,TRBJ1-2,TRBD1,TRBV9,CASSGPGQNNYGYTF,TGTGCCAGCAGCGGGCCGGGACAGAATAACTATGGCTACACCTTC
-,TRBJ2-1,TRBD1,TRBV6-5,CASSYWGQGAAEQFF,TGTGCCAGCAGTTACTGGGGACAGGGGGCAGCTGAGCAGTTCTTC
-,TRBJ1-1,-,TRBV27,CASSLRANTEAFF,TGTGCCAGCAGTTTGAGGGCGAACACTGAAGCTTTCTTT
-,TRBJ2-4,-,TRBV28,CASSPVRILAKNIQYF,TGTGCCAGCAGCCCCGTGAGAATTCTAGCCAAAAACATTCAGTACTTC
-,TRBJ2-3,TRBD2,TRBV10-3,CAISESAGDLQDTQYF,TGTGCCATCAGTGAGTCGGCGGGAGATCTTCAAGATACGCAGTATTTT
-,TRBJ2-2,-,TRBV5-1,CASSFLRTGELFF,TGCGCCAGCAGCTTTTTGCGCACCGGGGAGCTGTTTTTT
-,TRBJ2-1,-,TRBV2,CASSEAHAGEQFF,TGTGCCAGCAGTGAAGCGCATGCGGGAGAGCAGTTCTTC
-,TRBJ2-2,-,TRBV13,CASSKSGYPGELFF,TGTGCCAGCAGCAAATCGGGGTATCCCGGGGAGCTGTTTTTT
-,TRBJ2-7,TRBD1,TRBV5-1,CASSYQGDSSYEQYF,TGCGCCAGCAGCTACCAGGGGGACAGCTCCTACGAGCAGTACTTC
-,TRBJ1-4,-,TRBV6-1,CASSPGEYREKLFF,TGTGCCAGCAGCCCGGGGGAGTATCGGGAAAAACTGTTTTTT
-,TRBJ2-5,TRBD1,TRBV10-3,CAISASTGNQETQYF,TGTGCCATCAGCGCCTCGACAGGGAACCAAGAGACCCAGTACTTC
-,TRBJ2-7,-,TRBV9,CASSVGQVSSYEQYF,TGTGCCAGCAGCGTAGGACAGGTCAGCTCCTACGAGCAGTACTTC
-,TRBJ2-1,TRBD2,TRBV2,CASSVAGVSYNEQFF,TGTGCCAGCAGTGTAGCGGGAGTTTCCTACAATGAGCAGTTCTTC
-,TRBJ2-2,-,TRBV27,CASSLSASTGELFF,TGTGCCAGCAGTTTATCGGCAAGCACCGGGGAGCTGTTTTTT
-,TRBJ2-5,-,TRBV6-5,CASSSRWAEQETQYF,TGTGCCAGCAGTTCTCGATGGGCAGAACAAGAGACCCAGTACTTC